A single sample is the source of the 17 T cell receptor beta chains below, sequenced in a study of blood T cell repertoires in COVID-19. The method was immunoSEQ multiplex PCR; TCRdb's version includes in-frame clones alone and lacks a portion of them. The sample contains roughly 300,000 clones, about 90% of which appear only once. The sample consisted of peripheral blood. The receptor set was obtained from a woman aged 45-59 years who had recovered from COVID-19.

CDR3 nucleotide sequence: TGTGCCAGCAGTGAATTAGGGGGGGTAGGAGAGACCCAGTACTTC. This encodes CASSELGGVGETQYF. The V gene is TRBV25-1, the J gene TRBJ2-5, with a weak D call TRBD2 (7 bases). The CDR3 length is 15 residues. V was cut by 1 base and J by 4 bases, with 13 bases left in between. Germline-derived CDR1 and CDR2 are MGHDK and SYGVNS.

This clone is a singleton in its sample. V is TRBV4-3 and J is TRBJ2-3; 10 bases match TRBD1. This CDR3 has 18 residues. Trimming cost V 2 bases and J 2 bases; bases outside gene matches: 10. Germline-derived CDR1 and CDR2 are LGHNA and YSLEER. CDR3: CASSQKTGTGVTTDTQYF. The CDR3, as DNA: TGCGCCAGCAGCCAAAAAACCGGGACAGGGGTTACCACAGATACGCAGTATTTT.

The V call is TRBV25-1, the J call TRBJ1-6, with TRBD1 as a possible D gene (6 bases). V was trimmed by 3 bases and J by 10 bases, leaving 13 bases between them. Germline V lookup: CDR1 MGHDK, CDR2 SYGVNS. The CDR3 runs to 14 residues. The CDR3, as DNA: TGTGCCAGCAGTGAGGTAGGGGGTGGCTCACCCCTCCACTTT. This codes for CASSEVGGGSPLHF.

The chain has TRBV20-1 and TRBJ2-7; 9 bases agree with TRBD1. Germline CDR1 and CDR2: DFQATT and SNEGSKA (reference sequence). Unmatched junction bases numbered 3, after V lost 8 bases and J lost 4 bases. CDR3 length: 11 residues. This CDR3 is CSTGGAYEQYF. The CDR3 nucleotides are TGCAGTACAGGGGGCGCGTACGAGCAGTACTTC.

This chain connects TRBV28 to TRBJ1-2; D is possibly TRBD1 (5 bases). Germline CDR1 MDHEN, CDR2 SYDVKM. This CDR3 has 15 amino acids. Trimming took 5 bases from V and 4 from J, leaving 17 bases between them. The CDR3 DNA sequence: TGTGCCAGCAGTCCCGGACCTGGAGGGGCCTATGGCTACACCTTC. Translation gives CASSPGPGGAYGYTF.

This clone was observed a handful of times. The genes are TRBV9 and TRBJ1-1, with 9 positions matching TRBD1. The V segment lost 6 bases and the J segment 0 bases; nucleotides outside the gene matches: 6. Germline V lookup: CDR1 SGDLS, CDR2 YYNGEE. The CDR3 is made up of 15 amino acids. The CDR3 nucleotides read TGTGCCAGCACCACGACAGGGGGGATGAACACTGAAGCTTTCTTT. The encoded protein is CASTTTGGMNTEAFF.

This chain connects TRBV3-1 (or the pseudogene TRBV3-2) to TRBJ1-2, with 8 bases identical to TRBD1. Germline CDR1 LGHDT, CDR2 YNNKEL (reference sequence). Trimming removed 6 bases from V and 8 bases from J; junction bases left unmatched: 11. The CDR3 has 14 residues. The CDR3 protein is CASSHLDRAGGYTF. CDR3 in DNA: TGTGCCAGCAGTCATCTGGACAGGGCGGGCGGCTACACCTTC.

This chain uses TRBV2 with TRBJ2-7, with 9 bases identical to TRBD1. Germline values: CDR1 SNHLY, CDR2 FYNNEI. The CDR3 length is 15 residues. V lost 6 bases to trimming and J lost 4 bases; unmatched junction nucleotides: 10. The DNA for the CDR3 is TGTGCCAGCAGAGCCGGGACAGGGAGAGGGTACGAGCAGTACTTC. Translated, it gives CASRAGTGRGYEQYF.

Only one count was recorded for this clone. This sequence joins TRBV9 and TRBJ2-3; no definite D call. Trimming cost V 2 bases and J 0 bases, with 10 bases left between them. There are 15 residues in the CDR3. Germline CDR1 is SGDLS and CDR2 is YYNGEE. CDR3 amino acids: CASSVRASSTDTQYF. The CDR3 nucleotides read TGTGCCAGCAGCGTGAGAGCTTCTAGCACAGATACGCAGTATTTT. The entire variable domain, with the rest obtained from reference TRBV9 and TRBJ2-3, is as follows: DSGVTQTPKHLITATGQRVTLRCSPRSGDLSVYWYQQSLDQGLQFLIQYYNGEERAKGNILERFSAQQFPDLHSELNLSSLELGDSALYFCASSVRASSTDTQYFGPGTRLTVL.

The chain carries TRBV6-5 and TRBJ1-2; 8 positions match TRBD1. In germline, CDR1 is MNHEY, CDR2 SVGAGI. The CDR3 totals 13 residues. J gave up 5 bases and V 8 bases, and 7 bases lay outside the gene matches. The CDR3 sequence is CASSRTGLYGYTF. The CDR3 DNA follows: TGTGCCAGCTCCAGGACAGGGTTATATGGCTACACCTTC.

The CDR3, as DNA: TGCGCCAGCAGCCACATGGGGGCGGCAGCAGCTTTCTTT. Translated, it gives CASSHMGAAAAFF. The rearrangement links TRBV4-3 to TRBJ1-1; TRBD1 might be the D (6 bases). This CDR3 comprises 13 residues. Trimming removed 3 bases from V and 10 bases from J, with 15 bases in between. CDR1 and CDR2 from the germline V gene are LGHNA and YSLEER.

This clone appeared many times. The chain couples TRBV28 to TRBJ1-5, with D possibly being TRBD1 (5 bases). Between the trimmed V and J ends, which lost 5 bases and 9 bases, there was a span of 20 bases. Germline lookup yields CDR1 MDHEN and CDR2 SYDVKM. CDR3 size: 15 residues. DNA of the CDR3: TGTGCCAGCAGTCTTCTAACAGGTCTCCAAGGGCCCCAGCATTTT. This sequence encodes CASSLLTGLQGPQHF.

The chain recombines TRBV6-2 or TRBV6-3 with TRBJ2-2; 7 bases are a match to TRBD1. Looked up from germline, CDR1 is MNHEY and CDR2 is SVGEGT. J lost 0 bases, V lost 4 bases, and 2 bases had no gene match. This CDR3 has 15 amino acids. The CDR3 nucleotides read TGTGCCAGCAGTTCCGGGACAGCGAACACCGGGGAGCTGTTTTTT. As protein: CASSSGTANTGELFF.

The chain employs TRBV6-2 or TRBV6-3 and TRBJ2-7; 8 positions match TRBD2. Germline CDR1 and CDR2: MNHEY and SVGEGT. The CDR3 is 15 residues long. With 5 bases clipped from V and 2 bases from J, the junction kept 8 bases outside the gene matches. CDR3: CASSPRREAPYEQYF. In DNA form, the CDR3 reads TGTGCCAGCAGTCCGAGGCGGGAGGCCCCCTACGAGCAGTACTTC.

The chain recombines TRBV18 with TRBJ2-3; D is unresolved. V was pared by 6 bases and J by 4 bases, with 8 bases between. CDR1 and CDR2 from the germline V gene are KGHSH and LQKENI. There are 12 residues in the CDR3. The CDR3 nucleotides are TGTGCCAGCTCCCCCCAGGCAGATACGCAGTATTTT. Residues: CASSPQADTQYF.

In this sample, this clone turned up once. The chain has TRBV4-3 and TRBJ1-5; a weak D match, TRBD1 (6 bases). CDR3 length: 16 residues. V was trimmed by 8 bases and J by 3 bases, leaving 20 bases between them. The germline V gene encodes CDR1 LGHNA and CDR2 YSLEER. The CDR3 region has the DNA TGCGCCAGCGAGGACAGCATATGGGGCTTCAATCAGCCCCAGCATTTT. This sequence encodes CASEDSIWGFNQPQHF.

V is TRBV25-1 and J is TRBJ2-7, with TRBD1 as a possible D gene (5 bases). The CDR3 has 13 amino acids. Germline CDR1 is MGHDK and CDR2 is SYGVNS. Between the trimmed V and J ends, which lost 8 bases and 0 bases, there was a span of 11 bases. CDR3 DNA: TGTGCCAGCGGACCGGACAACTCCTACGAGCAGTACTTC. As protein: CASGPDNSYEQYF.